One sample yielded the 2 T cell receptor beta chains listed below, sequenced in a study of T-cell memory formation after mild COVID-19 (dated by TCRdb to the early 2020s). Receptors were amplified or captured by 5' RACE. This sample was sequenced with an Illumina NovaSeq 6000. TCRdb took the public reads, trimmed them with fastp at Q25, ran MiXCR for clone calling and kept in-frame beta chains. Under each unique CDR3 protein, matching rows form one entry showing the most common genes and DNA. For this sample the table gives 40,000 to 60,000 distinct CDR3 sequences, of which around 9.7% were detected only once. 12% of the sample comes from the top ten. Input material: PBMCs or a T cell subset sorted from them (not recorded which). These receptor sequences come from an adult woman who had mild COVID-19 (a few samples of this study predate the infection). The sample titles of this study are shuffled in the database, so cell type and time point are left out; the donor was told from shared clones.

The CDR3 sequence is CASSQTGKTVNTEAFF. The CDR3 DNA sequence: TGTGCCAGCAGCCAAACAGGGAAGACAGTGAACACTGAAGCTTTCTTT. The rearrangement uses TRBV7-3 and TRBJ1-1, with D possibly matching TRBD1 (6 bases). Trimming shortened V by 5 bases and J by 0 bases, and 16 bases separated the two germline ends. The CDR3 loop spans 16 amino acids. Germline CDR1 and CDR2: SGHTA and FQGTGA.

This clonotype was observed a few times. The V gene is TRBV3-1, the J gene TRBJ2-7; D not certain. The length of the CDR3 is 14 residues. CDR1 is LGHDT and CDR2 is YNNKEL in the germline V gene (reference sequence). The ends were cut back, 5 bases at V and 5 bases at J, with 16 bases in the middle. The CDR3 sequence is CASSSRVPGNEQYF. CDR3 coding DNA: TGTGCCAGCAGCTCCCGTGTACCTGGAAACGAGCAGTACTTC.